The rows below give T cell receptor beta chains drawn from one sample of a study of T cell responses to AZD1222 COVID-19 vaccine. Assay used: immunoSEQ multiplex PCR; TCRdb lists only in-frame clones, some missing. The sample consists of 100,000 to 110,000 clones, 88% of them appearing once. This material consisted of peripheral blood, taken on day 0 of AZD1222 vaccination. These TCRs come from an adult in good health. The CDR3 runs from the conserved cysteine through the conserved F or W. Each record gives: clone size, J gene, V gene, D gene, CDR3 DNA, CDR3 protein. D genes are given only for firm matches. For some rows the clone size is stated as once, few or many, or as a class when expanded; others skip it.

clone_size: -
j_call: TRBJ1-1
v_call: TRBV19
d_call: -
cdr3_nt: TGTGCCAGTATCCCTGTGTTTTGGGGACGGATGAACACTGAAGCTTTCTTT
cdr3_aa: CASIPVFWGRMNTEAFF

clone_size: few
j_call: TRBJ1-1
v_call: TRBV7-9
d_call: -
cdr3_nt: TGTGCCAGCAGCTTTAGCCTTTCAGGGGCTGAAGCTTTCTTT
cdr3_aa: CASSFSLSGAEAFF

clone_size: once
j_call: TRBJ2-3
v_call: TRBV5-6
d_call: -
cdr3_nt: TGTGCCAGCAGCGAGCATACTGCCGGTGATACGCAGTATTTT
cdr3_aa: CASSEHTAGDTQYF

clone_size: -
j_call: TRBJ2-3
v_call: TRBV29-1
d_call: -
cdr3_nt: TGCAGCGTTGTGGCTAGCTCAGATACGCAGTATTTT
cdr3_aa: CSVVASSDTQYF

clone_size: -
j_call: TRBJ2-1
v_call: TRBV3-1/TRBV3-2
d_call: TRBD2
cdr3_nt: TGTGCCAGCAGCCAAGATCTCGCGGGAGCTAGCTCCTACAATGAGCAGTTCTTC
cdr3_aa: CASSQDLAGASSYNEQFF

clone_size: -
j_call: TRBJ2-5
v_call: TRBV30
d_call: TRBD1
cdr3_nt: TGTGCCTGGAGTGCCGGGACAGGGATAAAGACCCAGTACTTC
cdr3_aa: CAWSAGTGIKTQYF

clone_size: -
j_call: TRBJ1-1
v_call: TRBV9
d_call: TRBD1
cdr3_nt: TGTGCCAGCAGCGTAGGAGGGGGCCAGAACACTGAAGCTTTCTTT
cdr3_aa: CASSVGGGQNTEAFF

clone_size: -
j_call: TRBJ1-4
v_call: TRBV4-3
d_call: TRBD1
cdr3_nt: TGCGCCAGCAGCCAAGATAACCAGGGACAGAATAATGAAAAACTGTTTTTT
cdr3_aa: CASSQDNQGQNNEKLFF

clone_size: -
j_call: TRBJ1-1
v_call: TRBV18
d_call: TRBD1
cdr3_nt: TGTGCCAGCTCACCCATAACAGGGGGCACTGAAGCTTTCTTT
cdr3_aa: CASSPITGGTEAFF

clone_size: -
j_call: TRBJ2-7
v_call: TRBV20-1
d_call: -
cdr3_nt: TGCAGTGCTCTAGACTCCTACGAGCAGTACTTC
cdr3_aa: CSALDSYEQYF

clone_size: -
j_call: TRBJ1-2
v_call: TRBV28
d_call: TRBD1
cdr3_nt: TGTGCCAGCAGTCCCCGACAGGGCTATGGCTACACCTTC
cdr3_aa: CASSPRQGYGYTF

clone_size: -
j_call: TRBJ2-3
v_call: TRBV7-2
d_call: -
cdr3_nt: TGTGCCAGCAGCTTAGCAGCCCAGGTTGGCACAGATACGCAGTATTTT
cdr3_aa: CASSLAAQVGTDTQYF

clone_size: -
j_call: TRBJ1-1
v_call: TRBV29-1
d_call: TRBD1
cdr3_nt: TGCAGCTCGTCTTACAGGGGTGCTGAAGCTTTCTTT
cdr3_aa: CSSSYRGAEAFF

clone_size: -
j_call: TRBJ1-6
v_call: TRBV6-5
d_call: TRBD1
cdr3_nt: TGTGCCAGCAGCTGGGACAGCAATTCACCCCTCCACTTT
cdr3_aa: CASSWDSNSPLHF

clone_size: -
j_call: TRBJ2-6
v_call: TRBV7-2
d_call: -
cdr3_nt: TGTGCCAGCAGCTCCCCCAGGGACGACTACTCTGGGGCCAACGTCCTGACTTTC
cdr3_aa: CASSSPRDDYSGANVLTF

clone_size: -
j_call: TRBJ1-1
v_call: TRBV7-9
d_call: TRBD1
cdr3_nt: TGTGCCAGTATGCTGGGACAGGGGAACACTGAAGCTTTCTTT
cdr3_aa: CASMLGQGNTEAFF

clone_size: -
j_call: TRBJ2-2
v_call: TRBV7-2
d_call: -
cdr3_nt: TGTGCCAGCAGCCCGAACAGGGGAGGAGGCGGGGAGCTGTTTTTT
cdr3_aa: CASSPNRGGGGELFF

clone_size: -
j_call: TRBJ1-4
v_call: TRBV7-9
d_call: -
cdr3_nt: TGTGCCAGCAGCCTGAGTGGTGAAAAACTGTTTTTT
cdr3_aa: CASSLSGEKLFF

clone_size: -
j_call: TRBJ1-3
v_call: TRBV6-5
d_call: -
cdr3_nt: TGTGCCAGCTCATCGGGAGGGTCTGGAAACACCATATATTTT
cdr3_aa: CASSSGGSGNTIYF

clone_size: few
j_call: TRBJ1-3
v_call: TRBV18
d_call: -
cdr3_nt: TGTGCCAGCTCACCACGGCGTCGCTCTTTGTCCTCTGGAAACACCATATATTTT
cdr3_aa: CASSPRRRSLSSGNTIYF

clone_size: -
j_call: TRBJ2-5
v_call: TRBV15
d_call: -
cdr3_nt: TGTGCCACCAGCAGAGATCTGGCGACCCAGTACTTC
cdr3_aa: CATSRDLATQYF

clone_size: -
j_call: TRBJ2-2
v_call: TRBV6-4
d_call: -
cdr3_nt: TGTGCCAGCAGTCCGAAGAACACCGGGGAGCTGTTTTTT
cdr3_aa: CASSPKNTGELFF

clone_size: -
j_call: TRBJ2-7
v_call: TRBV10-2
d_call: TRBD1
cdr3_nt: TGCGCCAGCAGTGAGTCGATTACGCATCGGGACAGGGCCTACGAGCAGTACTTC
cdr3_aa: CASSESITHRDRAYEQYF

clone_size: -
j_call: TRBJ1-3
v_call: TRBV7-6
d_call: -
cdr3_nt: TGTGCCAGCAGCTTAGTCACCGGAAACACCATATATTTT
cdr3_aa: CASSLVTGNTIYF

clone_size: few
j_call: TRBJ1-6
v_call: TRBV19
d_call: TRBD1
cdr3_nt: TGTGCCAGTAGTGGACAGGGGTTAGGTTCACCCCTCCACTTT
cdr3_aa: CASSGQGLGSPLHF

clone_size: -
j_call: TRBJ2-5
v_call: TRBV20-1
d_call: -
cdr3_nt: TGCAGTGCTAGCGGTCTGGGGACCCAGTACTTC
cdr3_aa: CSASGLGTQYF

clone_size: -
j_call: TRBJ1-1
v_call: TRBV5-4
d_call: TRBD1
cdr3_nt: TGTGCCAGCAGCTTGCCAGGGGGCGAGGGGTACACTGAAGCTTTCTTT
cdr3_aa: CASSLPGGEGYTEAFF

clone_size: -
j_call: TRBJ1-1
v_call: TRBV5-8
d_call: -
cdr3_nt: TGTGCCAGCAGCTCACCCGACCGAGGGGAGGGGGCTTTCTTT
cdr3_aa: CASSSPDRGEGAFF

clone_size: -
j_call: TRBJ2-1
v_call: TRBV5-8
d_call: -
cdr3_nt: TGTGCCAGCAGCCTTAACAACCTCCGGTACAATGAGCAGTTCTTC
cdr3_aa: CASSLNNLRYNEQFF

clone_size: -
j_call: TRBJ1-5
v_call: TRBV4-3
d_call: -
cdr3_nt: TGCGCCAGCAGCCAACGCTGGGCCCAGTTTGGCAATCAGCCCCAGCATTTT
cdr3_aa: CASSQRWAQFGNQPQHF

clone_size: -
j_call: TRBJ2-7
v_call: TRBV29-1
d_call: -
cdr3_nt: TGCAGCGCTATAGACAGGAGCTCCTACGAGCAGTACTTC
cdr3_aa: CSAIDRSSYEQYF

clone_size: -
j_call: TRBJ2-7
v_call: TRBV28
d_call: -
cdr3_nt: TGTGCCAGCAGTGAGACAAACAGCTACGAGCAGTACTTC
cdr3_aa: CASSETNSYEQYF

clone_size: -
j_call: TRBJ2-7
v_call: TRBV6-6
d_call: -
cdr3_nt: TGTGCCAGCACAAGGGACCTTACGGGAGAGCAGTACTTC
cdr3_aa: CASTRDLTGEQYF

clone_size: -
j_call: TRBJ2-7
v_call: TRBV19
d_call: -
cdr3_nt: TGTGCCAGTAGCCCCGACAGTCTAACCTACGAGCAGTACTTC
cdr3_aa: CASSPDSLTYEQYF

clone_size: -
j_call: TRBJ2-3
v_call: TRBV10-3
d_call: -
cdr3_nt: TGTGCCATCTCGCGCACAGATACGCAGTATTTT
cdr3_aa: CAISRTDTQYF

clone_size: -
j_call: TRBJ1-1
v_call: TRBV7-9
d_call: TRBD1
cdr3_nt: TGTGCCAGCAGCTTAGCTCCCCTGGGACAGGTGGATGAAGCTTTCTTT
cdr3_aa: CASSLAPLGQVDEAFF

clone_size: -
j_call: TRBJ1-2
v_call: TRBV6-5
d_call: -
cdr3_nt: TGTGCCAGCAGAAACCCAATTACAGGGTACTATGGCTACACCTTC
cdr3_aa: CASRNPITGYYGYTF

clone_size: -
j_call: TRBJ2-1
v_call: TRBV9
d_call: -
cdr3_nt: TGTGCCAGCAGCGTATTCTTGCGGGGAAATGAGCAGTTCTTC
cdr3_aa: CASSVFLRGNEQFF

clone_size: -
j_call: TRBJ2-7
v_call: TRBV28
d_call: TRBD2
cdr3_nt: TGTGCCCCCGGGGGCGGGGGGCTGTACGAGCAGTACTTC
cdr3_aa: CAPGGGGLYEQYF

clone_size: -
j_call: TRBJ1-1
v_call: TRBV2
d_call: -
cdr3_nt: TGTGCCGCGGGGCGGGGATCTGCTGAAGCTTTCTTT
cdr3_aa: CAAGRGSAEAFF

clone_size: -
j_call: TRBJ2-2
v_call: TRBV2
d_call: -
cdr3_nt: TGTGCCAGCAAACGACAGTCTGGGGACACCGGGGAGCTGTTTTTT
cdr3_aa: CASKRQSGDTGELFF

clone_size: -
j_call: TRBJ2-3
v_call: TRBV4-1
d_call: -
cdr3_nt: TGCGCCAGCAGCCAATTTTCCGCAACCACAGATACGCAGTATTTT
cdr3_aa: CASSQFSATTDTQYF

clone_size: -
j_call: TRBJ1-2
v_call: TRBV30
d_call: TRBD1
cdr3_nt: TGTGCCTGGACAGGGGGCTATGGCTACACCTTC
cdr3_aa: CAWTGGYGYTF

clone_size: -
j_call: TRBJ2-5
v_call: TRBV7-2
d_call: -
cdr3_nt: TGTGCCAGCAGCTTAGTAGGCCAAGGGGCGGAGACCCAGTACTTC
cdr3_aa: CASSLVGQGAETQYF

clone_size: -
j_call: TRBJ1-2
v_call: TRBV11-2
d_call: -
cdr3_nt: TGTGCCAGCAGCTTACCCTATCGGGGGGCCGGTGGCTACACCTTC
cdr3_aa: CASSLPYRGAGGYTF

clone_size: -
j_call: TRBJ1-4
v_call: TRBV6-5
d_call: -
cdr3_nt: TGTGCCAGCAGTTACGTAGGGCAGACTAATGAAAAACTGTTTTTT
cdr3_aa: CASSYVGQTNEKLFF

clone_size: -
j_call: TRBJ1-1
v_call: TRBV27
d_call: -
cdr3_nt: TGTGCCAGCAGCATACACGGGCTGGGGACTGAAGCTTTCTTT
cdr3_aa: CASSIHGLGTEAFF

clone_size: -
j_call: TRBJ1-3
v_call: TRBV5-1
d_call: -
cdr3_nt: TGCGCCAGCAGCTTGGCACAGGGAATTGGAAACACCATATATTTT
cdr3_aa: CASSLAQGIGNTIYF

clone_size: -
j_call: TRBJ1-1
v_call: TRBV28
d_call: TRBD1
cdr3_nt: TGTGCCAGCAGTTCCCTACCCTCGACAGGGGGAAAAGCTTTCTTT
cdr3_aa: CASSSLPSTGGKAFF

clone_size: -
j_call: TRBJ2-3
v_call: TRBV2
d_call: -
cdr3_nt: TGTGCCAGCAGCAGAACCTACACAGATACGCAGTATTTT
cdr3_aa: CASSRTYTDTQYF

clone_size: few
j_call: TRBJ2-7
v_call: TRBV10-2
d_call: -
cdr3_nt: TGCGCCAGCTCCGGGCAGAGGATCTACGAGCAGTACTTC
cdr3_aa: CASSGQRIYEQYF